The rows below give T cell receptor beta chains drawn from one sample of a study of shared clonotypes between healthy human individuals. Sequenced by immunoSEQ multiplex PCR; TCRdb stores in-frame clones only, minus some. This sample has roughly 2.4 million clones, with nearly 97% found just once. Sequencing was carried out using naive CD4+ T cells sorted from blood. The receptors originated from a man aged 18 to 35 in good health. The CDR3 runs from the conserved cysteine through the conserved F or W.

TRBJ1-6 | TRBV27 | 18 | CASGNWGFLGRPNSPLHF
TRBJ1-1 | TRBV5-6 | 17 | CASSSWGSRLLNTEAFF
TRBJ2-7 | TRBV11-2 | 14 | CASSRGPAQYEQYF
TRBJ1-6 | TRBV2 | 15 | CASKGDRSYNSPLHF
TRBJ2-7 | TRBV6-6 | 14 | CASSYTEGRREQYF
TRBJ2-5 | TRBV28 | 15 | CASSLLGQGQETQYF
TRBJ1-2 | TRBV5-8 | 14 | CASSIGQPGYGYTF
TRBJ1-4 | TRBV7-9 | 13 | CATLEPPNEKLFF
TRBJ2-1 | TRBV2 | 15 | CASRGTSGGYNEQFF
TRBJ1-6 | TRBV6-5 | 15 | CASSYRDRDNSPLHF
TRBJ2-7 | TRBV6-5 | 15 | CASSRSGQGVYEQYF
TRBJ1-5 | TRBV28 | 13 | CASSFRGVQPQHF
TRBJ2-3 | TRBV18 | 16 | CASSPPVREGADTQYF
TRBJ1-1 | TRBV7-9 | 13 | CASSLGANTEAFF
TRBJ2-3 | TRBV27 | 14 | CASSPRQWTDTQYF
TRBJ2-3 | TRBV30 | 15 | CAWSVTSGNTDTQYF
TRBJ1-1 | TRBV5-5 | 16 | CASSLTEKQGTSEAFF
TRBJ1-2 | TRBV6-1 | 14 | CASSERAGRYGYTF
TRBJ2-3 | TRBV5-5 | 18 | CASSFGLAGVGGTDTQYF
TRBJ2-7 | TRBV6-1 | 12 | CASSEADYEQYF
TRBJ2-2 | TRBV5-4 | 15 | CASSLPLGTGGELFF
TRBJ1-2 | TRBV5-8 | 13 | CASSFGGNYGYTF
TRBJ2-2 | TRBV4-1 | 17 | CASSQSGGTWNTGELFF
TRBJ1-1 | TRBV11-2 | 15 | CASSLAPGGNTEAFF
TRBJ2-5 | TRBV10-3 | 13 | CAITETGEETQYF
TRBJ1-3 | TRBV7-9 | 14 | CANSYRESGNTIYF
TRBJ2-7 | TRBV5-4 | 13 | CASSSPTSYEQYF
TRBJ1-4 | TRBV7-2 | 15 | CASSPGQATNEKLFF
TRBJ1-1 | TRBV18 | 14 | CASSPRHGDTEAFF
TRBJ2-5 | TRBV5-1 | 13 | CASSWQGGETQYF
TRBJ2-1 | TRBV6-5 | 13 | CASSNQRGGEQFF
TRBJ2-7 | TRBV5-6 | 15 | CASSSPGTRLYEQYF
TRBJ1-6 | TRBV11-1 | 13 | CATSQRDNSPLHF
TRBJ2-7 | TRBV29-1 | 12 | CSAGGQGYEQYF
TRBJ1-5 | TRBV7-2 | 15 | CASSLSAAGNQPQHF